This note documents a single TCR beta chain sequence. Its antigen is currently unknown. Template switching created a universal primer site, and the cDNA included unique molecular identifiers. TCRdb analysed the 5' RACE reads with MiXCR anew, one entry per CDR3 protein. Among approximately 550,000 distinct CDR3 sequences listed, 20% to 25% were seen once. These data originate in a study of identical twins. Germline V gene sequence: CDR1 SGHRS, CDR2 YFSETQ. The CDR3 covers 15 residues. With 7 bases removed from V and 5 bases from J, the gap between germline ends came to 19 bases. Findings and caveats of the study: Out-of-frame alpha sequences common to twins exhibited an excess of low generation probability.

The sample was also reused in another study, on yellow fever vaccine responses in identical twins.

Sequencing was carried out using CD4+ T cells sorted from blood. The V gene is TRBV5-1, the J gene TRBJ2-1; tentative D call: TRBD2 (5 bases). This sequence originates from a woman aged 18 to 35 in good health. DNA of the CDR3: TGCGCCAGCCGAGAGACTAATAAGGTGCACAATGAGCAGTTCTTC. It encodes CASRETNKVHNEQFF.